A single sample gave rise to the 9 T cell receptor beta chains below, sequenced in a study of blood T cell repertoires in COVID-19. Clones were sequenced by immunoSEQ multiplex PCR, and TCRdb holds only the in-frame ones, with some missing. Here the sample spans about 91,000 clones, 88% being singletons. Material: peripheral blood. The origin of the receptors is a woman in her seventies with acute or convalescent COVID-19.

The CDR3, as DNA: TGTGCCAGCAGCTCTAGTCGTTTGGGCGGGGTGTCCTACGAGCAGTACTTC. Protein: CASSSSRLGGVSYEQYF. The chain couples TRBV7-9 to TRBJ2-7, with TRBD2 as a possible D gene (6 bases). The CDR3 is made up of 17 amino acids. The germline V and J ends were trimmed by 4 bases and 1 base, with 20 bases remaining between them. Germline V gene data show CDR1 as SEHNR and CDR2 as FQNEAQ (reference sequence).

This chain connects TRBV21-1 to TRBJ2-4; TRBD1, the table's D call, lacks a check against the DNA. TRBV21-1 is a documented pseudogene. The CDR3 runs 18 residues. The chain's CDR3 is CASSKRQGYVLAKNIQYF. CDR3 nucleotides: TGTGCCAGCAGCAAAAGACAGGGCTATGTGCTAGCCAAAAACATTCAGTACTTC.

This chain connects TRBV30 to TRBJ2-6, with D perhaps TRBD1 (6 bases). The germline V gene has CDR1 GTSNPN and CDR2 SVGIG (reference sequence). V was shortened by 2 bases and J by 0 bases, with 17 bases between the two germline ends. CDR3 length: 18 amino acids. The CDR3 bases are TGTGCCTGGAGTCCAACAGGGCCTCTCTTCTCTGGGGCCAACGTCCTGACTTTC. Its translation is CAWSPTGPLFSGANVLTF.

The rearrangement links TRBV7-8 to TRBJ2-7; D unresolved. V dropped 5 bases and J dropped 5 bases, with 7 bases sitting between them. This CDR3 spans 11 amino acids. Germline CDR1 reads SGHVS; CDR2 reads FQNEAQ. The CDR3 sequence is CASSPRDEQYF. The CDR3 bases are TGTGCCAGCAGCCCTAGAGACGAGCAGTACTTC.

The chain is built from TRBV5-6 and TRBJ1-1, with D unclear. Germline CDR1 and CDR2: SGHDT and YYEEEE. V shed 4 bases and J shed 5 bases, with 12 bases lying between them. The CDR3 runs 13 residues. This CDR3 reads CASSTRPGTEAFF. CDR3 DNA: TGTGCCAGCAGCACGAGACCGGGGACTGAAGCTTTCTTT.

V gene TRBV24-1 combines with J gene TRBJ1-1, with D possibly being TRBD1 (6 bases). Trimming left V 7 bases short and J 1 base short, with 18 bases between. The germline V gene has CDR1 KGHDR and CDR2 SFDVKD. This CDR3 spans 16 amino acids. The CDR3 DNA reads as TGTGCCACCAGACCCACGACAGGCCTTTCGAACACTGAAGCTTTCTTT. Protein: CATRPTTGLSNTEAFF.

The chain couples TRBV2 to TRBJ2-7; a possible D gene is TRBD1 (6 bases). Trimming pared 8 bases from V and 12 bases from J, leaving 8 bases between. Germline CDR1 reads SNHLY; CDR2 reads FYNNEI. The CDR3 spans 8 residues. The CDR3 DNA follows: TGTGCCAGCGAAGGGGGGTACTTC. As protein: CASEGGYF. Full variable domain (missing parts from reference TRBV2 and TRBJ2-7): EPEVTQTPSHQVTQMGQEVILRCVPISNHLYFYWYRQILGQKVEFLVSFYNNEISEKSEIFDDQFSVERPDGSNFTLKIRSTKLEDSAMYFCASEGGYFGPGTRLTVT.

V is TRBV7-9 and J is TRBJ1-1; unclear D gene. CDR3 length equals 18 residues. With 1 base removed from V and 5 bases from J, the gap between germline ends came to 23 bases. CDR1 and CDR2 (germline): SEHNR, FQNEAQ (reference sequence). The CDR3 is CASSLDREGYTWGTEAFF. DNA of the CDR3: TGTGCCAGCAGCTTAGATAGAGAGGGTTACACATGGGGAACTGAAGCTTTCTTT.

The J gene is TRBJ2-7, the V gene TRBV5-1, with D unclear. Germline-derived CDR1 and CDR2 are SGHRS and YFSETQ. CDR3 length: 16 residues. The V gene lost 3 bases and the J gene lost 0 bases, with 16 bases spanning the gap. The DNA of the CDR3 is TGCGCCAGCAGCTCGCCCCCAGGAATCCCCTCCTACGAGCAGTACTTC. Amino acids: CASSSPPGIPSYEQYF.